The sequence of this T cell receptor (beta chain) was determined in a study of T cell changes during pregnancy in multiple sclerosis. Profiled with immunoSEQ multiplex PCR; TCRdb holds only in-frame clones, not every one. There are approximately 83,000 clones in the sample; 85% to 95% occur only once, and about 2% lies in the top ten. This CDR3 comprises 12 residues. V gave up 4 bases and J gave up 6 bases, with 8 bases separating them. Germline V lookup: CDR1 LNHDA, CDR2 SQIVND (reference sequence). Sequences were derived from peripheral blood, sampled in the third trimester of pregnancy. The V and J genes are TRBV19 and TRBJ2-3; D is uncertain. This TCR derives from a female donor with multiple sclerosis, enrolled in a pregnancy study. CDR3 sequence: CASSNVGDTQYF. CDR3 coding DNA: TGTGCCAGTAGTAATGTTGGCGATACGCAGTATTTT.